These 2 T cell receptor beta chains were sequenced from one sample in a study of CD8+CD57+ T cells in acquired aplastic anemia. For CDR3 and TCR beta VDJ profiling, genomic DNA was the template used. In TCRdb, the reads were re-called with MiXCR into one record per CDR3 protein. The data contain hundreds of thousands of distinct CDR3 sequences, 50% to 70% of them singletons. Sequenced sample: sorted CD4+, CD8+, or CD8+CD57+ T cells (not recorded which) from PBMCs. The receptors shown here come from a human donor with severe aplastic anemia or a healthy control (not recorded which).

This clonotype was seen a handful of times. The chain employs TRBV7-2 and TRBJ1-6; a weak D match, TRBD1 (6 bases). The CDR3 runs 16 residues. The V end lost 3 bases, the J end lost 6 bases, and 15 bases lay between the germline ends. Germline V gives CDR1 SGHTA, CDR2 FQGNSA. The CDR3 loop is CASSLSTGLGNSPLHF. Written as DNA, the CDR3 is TGTGCCAGCAGCTTGAGTACAGGGCTGGGTAATTCACCCCTCCACTTT.

V and J are TRBV29-1 and TRBJ2-2; D is possibly TRBD1 (5 bases). Germline V lookup: CDR1 SQVTM, CDR2 ANQGSEA. The length of the CDR3 is 14 residues. Between the trimmed V and J ends, which lost 8 bases and 7 bases, there was a span of 20 bases. CDR3 sequence (DNA): TGCAGCACCCCCGGTGACAGACCTAACGGGGAGCTGTTTTTT. This codes for CSTPGDRPNGELFF.